Following are 18 T cell receptor beta chains from one sample sequenced in a study of cytomegalovirus exposure and HLA in healthy donors. Researchers ran the PCR with 60 Vbeta and 13 Jbeta primers. Only in-frame clones appear in the TCRdb table, and some are missing; sequencing was by immunoSEQ multiplex PCR. The sample spans about 58,000 clones; the ten largest clones claim approximately 2%. Input material: PBMCs. The receptors stem from a woman under 30 in good health and CMV-seronegative.

This sequence joins TRBV27 and TRBJ2-1, with TRBD2 identical over 8 bases. V gave up 2 bases and J gave up 4 bases; unmatched junction bases: 4. There are 15 residues in the CDR3. The germline CDR1 and CDR2 sequences are MNHEY and SMNVEV (reference sequence). As DNA, the CDR3 is TGTGCCAGCAGTTTAAGTCTAGCGGGTTACAATGAGCAGTTCTTC. Translated, it gives CASSLSLAGYNEQFF.

CDR3 residues: CASSPQSSYNSPLHF. The DNA of the CDR3 is TGTGCCAGCAGCCCACAGAGCTCCTATAATTCACCCCTCCACTTT. The V gene is TRBV14, the J gene TRBJ1-6, with D unresolved. The germline V gene encodes CDR1 SGHDN and CDR2 FVKESK. The V end lost 4 bases, the J end lost 0 bases, and 7 bases lay between the germline ends. The CDR3 consists of 15 residues.

The chain is built from TRBV5-1 and TRBJ1-5; D possibly corresponds to TRBD1 (5 bases). The CDR3 loop spans 13 amino acids. Per germline, CDR1 SGHRS and CDR2 YFSETQ. The V end lost 0 bases, the J end lost 7 bases, and 8 bases lay between the germline ends. The CDR3 DNA is TGCGCCAGCAGCTTGGGGGGGGGACAGCCCCAGCATTTT. Protein sequence: CASSLGGGQPQHF.

The chain joins TRBV21-1 to TRBJ1-1; the table gives TRBD1 as D, unverified against the DNA. TRBV21-1 is a pseudogene segment. The CDR3 loop spans 14 amino acids. The CDR3 is CATPAGQGEVEAFF. The CDR3 DNA reads as TGTGCCACCCCAGCAGGACAGGGGGAAGTTGAAGCTTTCTTT.

The chain is built from TRBV30 and TRBJ1-5, with D possibly being TRBD1 (5 bases). Germline CDR1 GTSNPN, CDR2 SVGIG (reference sequence). This CDR3 contains 17 residues. The V gene lost 0 bases and the J gene lost 0 bases, with 15 bases spanning the gap. The CDR3 nucleotides are TGTGCCTGGAGTGTTGGGGGGGGTGCTTATAGCAATCAGCCCCAGCATTTT. This translates into CAWSVGGGAYSNQPQHF.

This chain connects TRBV2 to TRBJ2-5; no definite D call. Per germline, CDR1 SNHLY and CDR2 FYNNEI. CDR3 length equals 11 residues. V shed 4 bases and J shed 5 bases, with 5 bases lying between them. The CDR3 loop reads CASSGEETQYF. As DNA, the CDR3 is TGTGCCAGCAGTGGTGAGGAGACCCAGTACTTC.

Of note for this clone: One end of the junction is discordant with germline, which a read error may explain. V is TRBV4-2 and J is TRBJ2-5; 8 bases line up with TRBD2. The germline CDR1 and CDR2 sequences are LGHNA and YNFKEQ. This CDR3 region has 16 residues. In DNA form, the CDR3 reads TGTGCCAGCAGCCAAGATTCAAGCGGGAGTGTTGAGAACCAGTACTTC. This codes for CASSQDSSGSVENQYF.

The chain recombines TRBV6-5 with TRBJ2-7; D perhaps matches TRBD1 (5 bases). The CDR3 contains 14 residues. In germline, CDR1 is MNHEY, CDR2 SVGAGI. Trimming took 6 bases from V and 5 from J, leaving 17 bases between them. The DNA of the CDR3 is TGTGCCAGCAGGAACCTGGATCTAGGGGACGAGCAGTACTTC. The encoded protein is CASRNLDLGDEQYF.

The V and J genes are TRBV5-1 and TRBJ2-7; 8 bases match TRBD1. This CDR3 has 16 residues. The junction had 12 bases not matched to a gene; V was cut back by 2 bases and J by 5 bases. Germline CDR1 SGHRS, CDR2 YFSETQ. CDR3 DNA sequence: TGCGCCAGCAGCTTAGCAGGTCTGGACAGGGTTCACGAGCAGTACTTC. Protein: CASSLAGLDRVHEQYF.

The chain joins TRBV28 to TRBJ2-7, with D tentatively TRBD1 (5 bases). This CDR3 contains 13 residues. Looked up from germline, CDR1 is MDHEN and CDR2 is SYDVKM. V was pared by 3 bases and J by 2 bases, with 8 bases between. CDR3 DNA sequence: TGTGCCAGCAGTTTGGGCAGGGCCTACGAGCAGTACTTC. Protein: CASSLGRAYEQYF.

This rearrangement joins TRBV6-5 to TRBJ2-5; 9 bases map to TRBD2. The length of the CDR3 is 15 residues. V shed 4 bases, J shed 7 bases, and the junction held 10 bases outside the gene matches. CDR1 is MNHEY, CDR2 SVGAGI, per germline. CDR3 sequence: CASSLTLTSGGTQYF. DNA of the CDR3: TGTGCCAGCAGTTTAACCCTGACTAGCGGAGGGACCCAGTACTTC.

The chain links TRBV30 to TRBJ1-5; maybe TRBD1 (5 bases). The CDR3 runs 15 residues. Trimming left V 1 base short and J 1 base short, with 11 bases between. The germline V gene encodes CDR1 GTSNPN and CDR2 SVGIG (reference sequence). The CDR3 is CAWSGDSLSNQPQHF. The DNA of the CDR3 is TGTGCCTGGAGTGGGGACTCTCTCAGCAATCAGCCCCAGCATTTT.

The chain joins TRBV7-3 to TRBJ2-1, with 8 nucleotides matching TRBD2. J was trimmed by 12 bases and V by 5 bases; bases with no gene match: 9. From germline, CDR1 is SGHTA and CDR2 FQGTGA. The CDR3 is 13 amino acids. The CDR3 coding sequence is TGTGCCAGCAGCCCCGGGGGGGGGACGGGGCAGTTCTTC. Translated: CASSPGGGTGQFF. The full variable domain, with the rest looked up from reference TRBV7-3 and TRBJ2-1, is GAGVSQTPSNKVTEKGKYVELRCDPISGHTALYWYRQSLGQGPEFLIYFQGTGAADDSGLPNDRFFAVRPEGSVSTLKIQRTERGDSAVYLCASSPGGGTGQFFGPGTRLTVL.

The chain joins TRBV19 to TRBJ2-7, with TRBD1 identical over 9 bases. Germline V gene lookup returns CDR1 LNHDA and CDR2 SQIVND (reference sequence). The V and J ends lost 8 bases and 6 bases, in that order; junction bases with no gene match: 14. The CDR3 runs to 15 residues. The CDR3 bases are TGTGCCAGTGGGGGCACTGACAGGGGGTTTGGCGAGCAGTACTTC. Its translation: CASGGTDRGFGEQYF.

This chain uses TRBV9 with TRBJ1-4; D may be TRBD1 (5 bases). Between the trimmed V and J ends, which lost 4 bases and 3 bases, there was a span of 10 bases. The CDR3 totals 14 residues. The germline gives CDR1 SGDLS, CDR2 YYNGEE. The CDR3 reads CASSIRASNEKLFF. In nucleotides, the CDR3 is TGTGCCAGCAGCATCAGGGCTTCTAATGAAAAACTGTTTTTT.

This sequence joins TRBV18 and TRBJ1-5; D call uncertain. Germline V gene lookup returns CDR1 KGHSH and CDR2 LQKENI. Between the trimmed V and J ends, which lost 3 bases and 7 bases, there was a span of 10 bases. The CDR3 covers 13 residues. CDR3 residues: CASSPMGVQPQHF. The CDR3 coding sequence is TGTGCCAGCTCACCGATGGGAGTCCAGCCCCAGCATTTT.

The rearrangement joins TRBV18 to TRBJ2-7, with D possibly matching TRBD1 (6 bases). Trimming removed 6 bases from V and 6 bases from J, with 18 bases in between. The CDR3 totals 14 residues. Germline lookup yields CDR1 KGHSH and CDR2 LQKENI. The CDR3 nucleotides read TGTGCCAGCTCGGAACAGGGAAGGAATGGCGAGCAGTACTTC. Its protein is CASSEQGRNGEQYF.

The rearrangement joins TRBV6-1 to TRBJ2-7; the match to TRBD2 covers 10 bases. CDR3 length: 15 amino acids. J was trimmed by 3 bases and V by 2 bases; bases with no gene match: 4. Per the germline V gene, CDR1 is MNHNS and CDR2 is SASEGT. The CDR3 sequence is CASSERAGGGYEQYF. CDR3 bases: TGTGCCAGCAGTGAAAGAGCGGGAGGGGGCTACGAGCAGTACTTC.